Following are 30 T cell receptor beta chains from one sample sequenced in a study of blood T cells in healthy people across ages. Together with a sample-barcoded 5' primer, a J-beta primer mix was included in a second PCR lasting roughly 6 to 12 cycles. TCRdb itself ran the 5' RACE reads through MiXCR, one entry per CDR3 protein. The sample consists of about 640,000 distinct CDR3 sequences, roughly 50% of them appearing once. The sequenced sample consisted of blood. The receptors were gathered from a man aged 55 to 70 in good health.

The V and J genes are TRBV2 and TRBJ2-1; D not resolved. The CDR3 contains 14 residues. CDR1 is SNHLY, CDR2 FYNNEI, per germline. Trimming took off 6 bases at V and 4 bases at J, with 13 bases between the two ends. The CDR3 loop is CASRNFSWYNEQFF. In nucleotides, the CDR3 is TGTGCCAGCAGGAATTTCAGCTGGTACAATGAGCAGTTCTTC.

This chain joins TRBV20-1 and TRBJ1-4, with D perhaps matching TRBD1 (5 bases). Trimming cost V 1 base and J 0 bases, with 6 bases left between them. Per germline, CDR1 DFQATT and CDR2 SNEGSKA (reference sequence). The CDR3 contains 14 residues. The CDR3 loop reads CSARVGPTNEKLFF. CDR3 nucleotide sequence: TGCAGTGCTAGAGTGGGGCCAACTAATGAAAAACTGTTTTTT.

In this sample, this clonotype turned up once. The genes are TRBV24-1 and TRBJ2-1; TRBD2 matches 13 bases. J gave up 7 bases and V 4 bases, and 3 bases lay outside the gene matches. CDR1 is KGHDR, CDR2 SFDVKD, per germline. The CDR3 has 15 amino acids. The CDR3 bases are TGTGCCACCAGTGACCCGGGACTAGCGGGGAATGAGCAGTTCTTC. Residues: CATSDPGLAGNEQFF.

The chain is built from TRBV6-2 or TRBV6-3 and TRBJ2-1, with D possibly called TRBD1 or TRBD2 (6 bases each). Germline CDR1 and CDR2: MNHEY and SVGEGT. CDR3 length equals 16 residues. Trimming pared 5 bases from V and 4 bases from J, leaving 18 bases between. This chain's CDR3 is CASSPGEGGGYNEQFF. CDR3 sequence (DNA): TGTGCCAGCAGTCCCGGTGAGGGGGGCGGGTACAATGAGCAGTTCTTC.

CDR3 amino acids: CASSEDQANYGYTF. CDR3 nucleotides: TGTGCCAGCAGTGAAGATCAAGCTAACTATGGCTACACCTTC. V gene TRBV2 combines with J gene TRBJ1-2, with unresolved D. This CDR3 contains 14 residues. Looked up from germline, CDR1 is SNHLY and CDR2 is FYNNEI. Trimming took off 1 base at V and 0 bases at J, with 6 bases between the two ends.

The V call is TRBV7-2, the J call TRBJ2-7, with a possible D match to TRBD1 (6 bases). The V end lost 4 bases, the J end lost 4 bases, and 17 bases lay between the germline ends. This CDR3 is built from 15 residues. Germline values: CDR1 SGHTA, CDR2 FQGNSA. As DNA, the CDR3 is TGTGCCAGCAGCTCGGGACACCTCGATGAGTACGAGCAGTACTTC. Encoded protein: CASSSGHLDEYEQYF.

This chain links TRBV3-1 with TRBJ2-4, with 9 bases matching TRBD2. CDR1 is LGHDT, CDR2 YNNKEL, per germline (reference sequence). With 6 bases clipped from V and 9 bases from J, the junction kept 9 bases outside the gene matches. This CDR3 contains 14 residues. The CDR3 region is CASSGTSKRSIQYF. Here the CDR3 DNA reads TGTGCCAGCAGTGGGACTAGCAAGAGAAGCATTCAGTACTTC.

The V call is TRBV10-1, the J call TRBJ2-1, with D possibly being TRBD2 (6 bases). Trimming cost V 4 bases and J 6 bases, with 16 bases left between them. Germline-derived CDR1 and CDR2 are WNHNN and SYGVQD (reference sequence). CDR3 size: 15 residues. CDR3 sequence (DNA): TGCGCCAGCAGTGTGATAAGAGCGGGCCGCAATGAGCAGTTCTTC. Residues: CASSVIRAGRNEQFF.

The genes are TRBV7-2 and TRBJ2-1, with D perhaps matching TRBD1 (6 bases). Germline CDR1 and CDR2: SGHTA and FQGNSA. This CDR3 spans 16 amino acids. The V and J ends lost 3 bases and 0 bases respectively, with 12 bases between them. The CDR3 region has the DNA TGTGCCAGCAGCTTTCAGGGGCTTCTCTCCTACAATGAGCAGTTCTTC. Protein: CASSFQGLLSYNEQFF. Supplemented by reference TRBV7-2 and TRBJ2-1, the full variable domain reads GAGVSQSPSNKVTEKGKDVELRCDPISGHTALYWYRQSLGQGLEFLIYFQGNSAPDKSGLPSDRFSAERTGGSVSTLTIQRTQQEDSAVYLCASSFQGLLSYNEQFFGPGTRLTVL.

This sequence joins TRBV9 and TRBJ2-3, with 10 bases identical to TRBD1. Germline V lookup: CDR1 SGDLS, CDR2 YYNGEE. The CDR3 extends over 16 amino acids. Germline trimming cut 3 bases from V and 0 bases from J; bases unmatched to any gene: 4. CDR3: CASSARTGGSTDTQYF. CDR3 nucleotides: TGTGCCAGCAGCGCAAGGACAGGGGGTAGCACAGATACGCAGTATTTT.

This clonotype was counted only a few times. The chain is built from TRBV2 and TRBJ1-5; 8 bases are shared with TRBD1. The ends lost 6 bases at V and 11 bases at J; junction bases unmatched: 6. Germline V gene sequence: CDR1 SNHLY, CDR2 FYNNEI. The CDR3 totals 12 residues. The CDR3: CASRGTGRTQHF. For the CDR3, the DNA is TGTGCCAGCAGAGGGACAGGTCGTACCCAGCATTTT.

The V gene is TRBV15, the J gene TRBJ1-5, with 7 bases lining up with TRBD1. V was clipped by 0 bases and J by 3 bases; unmatched bases: 5. The CDR3 is made up of 16 amino acids. Germline CDR1 and CDR2: LNHNV and YYDKDF (reference sequence). The CDR3, as DNA: TGTGCCACCAGCAGAGAAAGGGGACAGATCAATCAGCCCCAGCATTTT. As protein: CATSRERGQINQPQHF.

The chain uses TRBV7-2 and TRBJ2-1; 8 bases agree with TRBD1. The CDR3 totals 16 residues. Germline CDR1 is SGHTA and CDR2 is FQGNSA. Unmatched junction bases numbered 6, after V lost 1 base and J lost 4 bases. The CDR3 is CASSLVVGQGYNEQFF. CDR3 DNA: TGTGCCAGCAGCTTAGTTGTCGGACAGGGATACAATGAGCAGTTCTTC.

The rearrangement links TRBV29-1 to TRBJ1-2, with D uncertain. This CDR3 has 11 residues. Trimming took 4 bases from V and 1 from J, leaving 4 bases between them. Germline lookup yields CDR1 SQVTM and CDR2 ANQGSEA. The DNA of the CDR3 is TGCAGCGTTGGGGTTAACTATGGCTACACCTTC. Translated, it gives CSVGVNYGYTF.

This chain connects TRBV28 to TRBJ2-5; D may match TRBD1 or TRBD2 (6 bases each). V was shortened by 4 bases and J by 5 bases, with 14 bases between the two germline ends. Germline V gene data show CDR1 as MDHEN and CDR2 as SYDVKM. The CDR3 sequence is 14 residues long. Here the CDR3 DNA reads TGTGCCAGCAGTTCCCCGGGGGCAGGGGAGACCCAGTACTTC. The encoded protein is CASSSPGAGETQYF.

This clonotype was observed a handful of times. This chain uses TRBV7-2 with TRBJ2-7; D gene uncertain. The CDR3 has 14 amino acids. CDR1 SGHTA and CDR2 FQGNSA come from the germline V gene. Trimming removed 3 bases from V and 6 bases from J, with 15 bases in between. DNA of the CDR3: TGTGCCAGCAGCTTTGGGGATTATTCAGGCGAGCAGTACTTC. Amino acid sequence: CASSFGDYSGEQYF.

The table lists this clonotype with a few counts. The chain couples TRBV12-3 or TRBV12-4 to TRBJ2-3, with 13 bases identical to TRBD2. CDR3 length equals 16 residues. Germline trimming cut 1 base from V and 4 bases from J; bases unmatched to any gene: 2. As DNA, the CDR3 is TGTGCCAGCAGTTTAGGTACTAGCGGGGGGGCAGATACGCAGTATTTT. It specifies CASSLGTSGGADTQYF.

The chain uses TRBV29-1 and TRBJ2-7, with 8 bases that match TRBD1. The CDR3 runs to 15 residues. Germline trimming cut 3 bases from V and 0 bases from J; bases unmatched to any gene: 7. Looked up from germline, CDR1 is SQVTM and CDR2 is ANQGSEA. The CDR3 is CSVEGGQGLSYEQYF. CDR3 nucleotide sequence: TGCAGCGTTGAGGGCGGACAGGGACTCTCCTACGAGCAGTACTTC.

This clonotype has a handful of counts. V and J are TRBV11-2 and TRBJ2-3; D is unclear. The CDR3 covers 15 residues. Trimming stripped 4 bases from V and 1 base from J, with 12 bases between. Germline CDR1 reads SGHAT; CDR2 reads FQNNGV. DNA of the CDR3: TGTGCCAGCAGCTCCCTCGTTGTTGGCACAGATACGCAGTATTTT. The encoded protein is CASSSLVVGTDTQYF.

The rearrangement links TRBV29-1 to TRBJ2-2; D is undetermined. The CDR3 loop spans 14 amino acids. V was pared by 5 bases and J by 4 bases, with 14 bases between. CDR1 and CDR2 from the germline V gene are SQVTM and ANQGSEA. The CDR3 region has the DNA TGCAGCGTTTCCCCCGGACCTTCCACCGGGGAGCTGTTTTTT. It specifies CSVSPGPSTGELFF.

The CDR3 loop is CSARTVGVDYGYTF. The CDR3 region has the DNA TGCAGTGCTAGGACAGTCGGGGTGGACTATGGCTACACCTTC. This chain connects TRBV20-1 to TRBJ1-2, with D tentatively TRBD1 (5 bases). The V gene lost 3 bases and the J gene lost 3 bases, with 14 bases spanning the gap. The CDR3 length is 14 residues. The germline V gene encodes CDR1 DFQATT and CDR2 SNEGSKA (reference sequence).

V usage is TRBV28 and J usage is TRBJ2-5, with D perhaps TRBD1 (5 bases). Germline CDR1 is MDHEN and CDR2 is SYDVKM. V lost 5 bases and J lost 0, with 13 bases in between. This CDR3 has 15 amino acids. CDR3 sequence: CASSGAGQYQETQYF. CDR3 coding DNA: TGTGCCAGCAGTGGGGCAGGGCAATACCAAGAGACCCAGTACTTC.

V usage is TRBV5-4 and J usage is TRBJ2-5, with D unresolved. The ends were cut back, 1 base at V and 2 bases at J, with 12 bases in the middle. The CDR3 consists of 15 residues. CDR1 SGHNT and CDR2 YYREEE come from the germline V gene (reference sequence). The CDR3 coding sequence is TGTGCCAGCAGCTTGCAGCCTAACGCTCAAGAGACCCAGTACTTC. This encodes CASSLQPNAQETQYF.

V usage is TRBV6-4 and J usage is TRBJ2-1, with TRBD1 matching 7 bases. The J segment lost 9 bases and the V segment lost 2 bases, leaving 4 bases of the junction unmatched. From germline, CDR1 is MRHNA and CDR2 SNTAGT. CDR3 length: 13 residues. CDR3: CASSDPTGIEQFF. As DNA, the CDR3 is TGTGCCAGCAGTGACCCGACAGGGATTGAGCAGTTCTTC.

This clonotype was detected a few times. The CDR3 loop reads CASRRGGIGEQYF. DNA for the CDR3: TGTGCCAGCCGGAGAGGGGGCATAGGCGAGCAGTACTTC. The rearrangement uses TRBV6-6 and TRBJ2-7; 7 bases are a match to TRBD1. The germline V gene encodes CDR1 MNHNY and CDR2 SVGAGI (reference sequence). There are 13 residues in the CDR3. After removal of 8 bases from V and 6 bases from J, the junction contained 10 bases not matched to a gene.

This chain uses TRBV7-2 with TRBJ1-1, with D hard to call. Trimming removed 7 bases from V and 4 bases from J, with 19 bases in between. Germline assignment: CDR1 SGHTA and CDR2 FQGNSA. The CDR3 covers 15 residues. As DNA, the CDR3 is TGTGCCAGCAACCTTCGACCAGCCGGGAGCACTGAAGCTTTCTTT. Its translation: CASNLRPAGSTEAFF.

The chain employs TRBV3-1 and TRBJ2-5; D gene unclear. The last part of the DNA fits TRBJ2-4 better; the J call may be wrong. This CDR3 is built from 16 residues. CDR1 LGHDT and CDR2 YNNKEL come from the germline V gene (reference sequence). CDR3 region: CASSQAQNVAKNIQYF. CDR3 in DNA: TGTGCCAGCAGCCAAGCGCAGAACGTCGCCAAAAACATTCAGTACTTC.

This clonotype occurred a few times. This chain connects TRBV20-1 to TRBJ1-1; no reliable D call. Per germline, CDR1 DFQATT and CDR2 SNEGSKA (reference sequence). The CDR3 length is 15 residues. Trimming cost V 0 bases and J 4 bases, with 15 bases left between them. DNA for the CDR3: TGCAGTGCTAGAGAGAGTGCCACTAGTTTCACTGAAGCTTTCTTT. It encodes CSARESATSFTEAFF.

In DNA form, the CDR3 reads TGTGCCAGCAGCTTGGGGGTCAATGAGCAGTACTTC. It is translated as CASSLGVNEQYF. This chain links TRBV5-6 with TRBJ2-5, with D unresolved. Trimming took off 0 bases at V and 11 bases at J, with 11 bases between the two ends. CDR3 length: 12 amino acids. CDR1 and CDR2 (germline): SGHDT, YYEEEE.

The V call is TRBV11-2, the J call TRBJ1-6; TRBD1 matches at 9 bases. The CDR3 length is 18 residues. The V gene end was trimmed by 4 bases and the J gene end by 0 bases; junction bases not matched to a gene: 7. Germline V lookup: CDR1 SGHAT, CDR2 FQNNGV. CDR3 amino acids: CASSSQGARSSYNSPLHF. The CDR3 DNA reads as TGTGCCAGCAGCTCACAGGGGGCGCGAAGCTCCTATAATTCACCCCTCCACTTT.